One and the same sample provided the 15 T cell receptor beta chains below, sequenced in a study of brain T cells in children with intractable seizures (dated by TCRdb to about 2021). The time point label here, explained by the study, means: resected brain tissue, or blood drawn just prior to surgery. The library was prepared using the immunoSEQ multiplex PCR assay. The table comes from immuneACCESS by way of TCRdb, which keeps in-frame sequences with V and J called. Part of the clones is missing from these tables; in studies checked, under half for an unresolved V gene and the rest for unknown reasons. This sample has some 80,000 clones in its table, and roughly 89% of those were observed once. The leading ten clones occupy 24% of the sample. Sequencing used peripheral blood, obtained at surgery. The receptors shown here come from a girl aged 2-10 years with Rasmussen encephalitis and intractable seizures.

This clone was counted a single time. The chain couples TRBV29-1 to TRBJ2-3; D remains ambiguous. The CDR3 extends over 12 amino acids. Trimming took off 3 bases at V and 1 base at J, with 5 bases between the two ends. CDR1 SQVTM and CDR2 ANQGSEA come from the germline V gene. CDR3 residues: CSVEFGTDTQYF. The CDR3 coding sequence is TGCAGCGTTGAGTTCGGCACAGATACGCAGTATTTT.

The chain combines TRBV2 with TRBJ2-5, with TRBD1 as a possible D gene (5 bases). CDR3 size: 13 residues. Per the germline V gene, CDR1 is SNHLY and CDR2 is FYNNEI. Trimming removed 3 bases from V and 7 bases from J, with 12 bases in between. The CDR3 DNA reads as TGTGCCAGCAGTGATCCAGGGTTAGGGACCCAGTACTTC. Translated: CASSDPGLGTQYF.

This chain connects TRBV5-1 to TRBJ1-3; a weak D match, TRBD1 (5 bases). The CDR3 loop spans 16 amino acids. Trimming left V 3 bases short and J 2 bases short, with 15 bases between. Germline CDR1 is SGHRS and CDR2 is YFSETQ. CDR3 amino acids: CASSYNNQGAGNTIYF. The CDR3 DNA reads as TGCGCCAGCAGCTATAATAATCAGGGTGCTGGAAACACCATATATTTT.

The chain combines TRBV10-1 with TRBJ2-3; a weak D match, TRBD1 (5 bases). Germline lookup yields CDR1 WNHNN and CDR2 SYGVQD (reference sequence). The CDR3 sequence is 14 residues long. V was trimmed by 2 bases and J by 6 bases, leaving 12 bases between them. CDR3 coding DNA: TGCGCCAGCAGTGAGATAACAGGTTGGGATACGCAGTATTTT. Its protein product is CASSEITGWDTQYF.

The rearrangement links TRBV6-5 to TRBJ1-2; D might be TRBD1 (6 bases). From germline, CDR1 is MNHEY and CDR2 SVGAGI. The CDR3 extends over 16 amino acids. V was clipped by 4 bases and J by 8 bases, with 23 bases between them. CDR3 sequence (DNA): TGTGCCAGCAGTTCGACAGGCTCCTCCGAGGAAGACGGCTACACCTTC. This encodes CASSSTGSSEEDGYTF.

The chain recombines TRBV6-5 with TRBJ2-7; a weak D match, TRBD2 (6 bases). Trimming took off 8 bases at V and 3 bases at J, with 17 bases between the two ends. This CDR3 contains 14 residues. Germline CDR1 MNHEY, CDR2 SVGAGI. The CDR3 here is CASPTGGKDYEQYF. Here the CDR3 DNA reads TGTGCCAGCCCTACAGGCGGGAAGGACTACGAGCAGTACTTC.

The chain uses TRBV5-4 and TRBJ2-1; D unclear. The CDR3 has 13 residues. Trimming removed 0 bases at V and 6 bases at J, with 7 bases between. Germline loops: CDR1 SGHNT, CDR2 YYREEE (reference sequence). The CDR3 sequence: CASSLAAPNEQFF. CDR3 nucleotide sequence: TGTGCCAGCAGCTTGGCAGCCCCCAATGAGCAGTTCTTC.

CDR3 coding DNA: TGTGCCAGCAGTTTATCTTCAGGGCCGCCTCACATCTACGAGCAGTACTTC. Translation gives CASSLSSGPPHIYEQYF. This sequence joins TRBV27 and TRBJ2-7, with D possibly being TRBD1 (5 bases). Looked up from germline, CDR1 is MNHEY and CDR2 is SMNVEV (reference sequence). This CDR3 has 17 amino acids. The germline V and J ends were trimmed by 0 bases and 3 bases, with 18 bases remaining between them.

This clone was seen a single time. The chain is built from TRBV14 and TRBJ2-3; D gene unclear. Germline V lookup: CDR1 SGHDN, CDR2 FVKESK. This CDR3 contains 16 residues. V lost 0 bases and J lost 0, with 10 bases in between. The CDR3 here is CASSQDSGLSTDTQYF. For the CDR3, the DNA is TGTGCCAGCAGCCAAGATTCCGGGCTAAGCACAGATACGCAGTATTTT.

This rearrangement joins TRBV28 to TRBJ2-7, with TRBD2 matching 10 bases. There are 14 residues in the CDR3. Trimming took 10 bases from V and 7 from J; bases not matched to a gene: 13. Germline lookup yields CDR1 MDHEN and CDR2 SYDVKM. CDR3 amino acids: CATRGAGGPKEQYF. For the CDR3, the DNA is TGTGCCACCCGGGGAGCGGGAGGGCCTAAAGAGCAGTACTTC.

The genes are TRBV12-5 and TRBJ1-5, with unresolved D. This CDR3 is 16 amino acids long. From germline, CDR1 is LGHNT and CDR2 FRNRAP. V was trimmed by 4 bases and J by 0 bases, leaving 13 bases between them. CDR3 sequence (DNA): TGTGCTAGTGGTTATAGTAAGGAGGATAGCAATCAGCCCCAGCATTTT. This sequence encodes CASGYSKEDSNQPQHF.

This chain connects TRBV24-1 to TRBJ2-2, with D perhaps TRBD1 (5 bases). The CDR3 is made up of 14 amino acids. Germline loops: CDR1 KGHDR, CDR2 SFDVKD. V was trimmed by 1 base and J by 3 bases, leaving 5 bases between them. CDR3 residues: CATSDFRDTGELFF. The CDR3 DNA reads as TGTGCCACCAGTGATTTCAGGGACACCGGGGAGCTGTTTTTT.

V and J are TRBV7-9 and TRBJ1-2, with a tentative D call TRBD1 (6 bases). Germline V gene lookup returns CDR1 SEHNR and CDR2 FQNEAQ (reference sequence). The CDR3 covers 14 residues. The V end lost 2 bases, the J end lost 8 bases, and 15 bases lay between the germline ends. In nucleotides, the CDR3 is TGTGCCAGCAGCTTACATTCAGGGGTCCGGGGCTACACCTTC. Protein sequence: CASSLHSGVRGYTF.

V gene TRBV14 combines with J gene TRBJ2-7, with a tentative D call TRBD1 (6 bases). Germline V gene lookup returns CDR1 SGHDN and CDR2 FVKESK. Trimming shortened V by 1 base and J by 1 base, and 11 bases separated the two germline ends. This CDR3 region has 15 residues. In DNA, the CDR3 is TGTGCCAGCAGCCAAGGCGACAGGTTGTCCTACGAGCAGTACTTC. It is translated as CASSQGDRLSYEQYF.

This rearrangement joins TRBV5-6 to TRBJ2-1, with 10 bases fitting TRBD2. CDR3 length equals 15 residues. The V segment lost 3 bases and the J segment 7 bases; nucleotides outside the gene matches: 7. Germline V gene data show CDR1 as SGHDT and CDR2 as YYEEEE. The DNA of the CDR3 is TGTGCCAGCAGCTGGATGAGCGGGGGGGCAAATGAGCAGTTCTTC. This translates into CASSWMSGGANEQFF.